The 21 T cell receptor beta chains below come from one sample, sequenced in a study of cytomegalovirus exposure and HLA in healthy donors. PCR involved 60 Vbeta and 13 Jbeta primers. TCRdb's table, derived via immunoSEQ multiplex PCR, lists solely in-frame clones and lacks some. The sample contains 140,000 or so clones, approximately 79% of which appear only once. The sequencing input was PBMCs. These receptors were collected from a young man in good health and CMV-seropositive.

The V gene is TRBV4-1, the J gene TRBJ1-2; D is perhaps TRBD1 (6 bases). V was shortened by 5 bases and J by 0 bases, with 13 bases between the two germline ends. Germline V lookup: CDR1 MGHRA, CDR2 YSYEKL. This CDR3 has 15 amino acids. The CDR3 nucleotides are TGCGCCAGCAGCTACCGACAGGACCCTAACTATGGCTACACCTTC. It codes for CASSYRQDPNYGYTF.

This clone occurred a few times. The chain carries TRBV9 and TRBJ1-4; no clear D gene. CDR3 size: 15 residues. V lost 4 bases and J lost 5, with 15 bases in between. In germline, CDR1 is SGDLS, CDR2 YYNGEE. The CDR3 loop reads CASSIGTSQNEKLFF. The CDR3 coding sequence is TGTGCCAGCAGCATTGGCACCTCCCAGAATGAAAAACTGTTTTTT.

The V gene is TRBV11-2, the J gene TRBJ2-7; 7 bases are shared with TRBD1. The CDR3 consists of 15 residues. Germline V gene lookup returns CDR1 SGHAT and CDR2 FQNNGV. The ends lost 5 bases at V and 5 bases at J; junction bases unmatched: 12. CDR3 region: CASSPLRQGWDEQYF. CDR3 DNA sequence: TGTGCCAGCAGCCCTCTCAGACAGGGATGGGACGAGCAGTACTTC.

The chain recombines TRBV4-1 with TRBJ1-2; D remains ambiguous. The V gene's germline CDR1 is MGHRA and CDR2 YSYEKL. V was clipped by 4 bases and J by 1 base, with 16 bases between them. The CDR3 totals 16 residues. This CDR3 reads CASSPRTDPYNYGYTF. Written as DNA, the CDR3 is TGCGCCAGCAGCCCCCGAACAGACCCTTATAACTATGGCTACACCTTC.

The chain joins TRBV30 to TRBJ1-1, with a possible D match to TRBD1 (5 bases). Deletions cut 0 bases from V and 14 bases from J, with 16 bases between. The CDR3 runs 12 residues. Germline V gene sequence: CDR1 GTSNPN, CDR2 SVGIG (reference sequence). The CDR3 here is CAWSVRGRDGFF. The DNA for the CDR3 is TGTGCCTGGAGTGTAAGGGGCAGGGATGGCTTCTTT.

With regard to this clone: The DNA is omitted, as the CDR3 cannot be located on it reliably, and the CDR3 follows TCRdb's listing. The J gene is TRBJ2-2, the V gene TRBV21-1; TRBD2 reflects the table's D call only, with no check against the DNA. TRBV21-1 is described as a pseudogene. Both ends counted, the CDR3 spans 15 residues. CDR3 protein: CASSKVGRGAGELFF.

The genes are TRBV5-4 and TRBJ2-5; tentative D call: TRBD2 (7 bases). The CDR3 has 14 amino acids. Trimming took 4 bases from V and 5 from J, leaving 15 bases between them. Germline CDR1 SGHNT, CDR2 YYREEE (reference sequence). CDR3 nucleotide sequence: TGTGCCAGCAGCGCGGGGGAAGGGGGTGAGACCCAGTACTTC. Its translation is CASSAGEGGETQYF. The whole variable domain, filled in from reference TRBV5-4 and TRBJ2-5, reads ETGVTQSPTHLIKTRGQQVTLRCSSQSGHNTVSWYQQALGQGPQFIFQYYREEENGRGNFPPRFSGLQFPNYSSELNVNALELDDSALYLCASSAGEGGETQYFGPGTRLLVL.

This clone was observed a single time. CDR3 amino acids: CAWSGRMNTEAFF. The CDR3 bases are TGTGCCTGGAGCGGGAGGATGAACACTGAAGCTTTCTTT. The chain uses TRBV30 and TRBJ1-1, with D unresolved. Per the germline V gene, CDR1 is GTSNPN and CDR2 is SVGIG (reference sequence). Trimming shortened V by 3 bases and J by 0 bases, and 8 bases separated the two germline ends. CDR3 length: 13 amino acids.

The chain recombines TRBV7-9 with TRBJ1-3; 9 positions agree with TRBD1. Trimming took 2 bases from V and 2 from J; bases not matched to a gene: 4. The CDR3 is 16 residues long. From germline, CDR1 is SEHNR and CDR2 FQNEAQ (reference sequence). The CDR3 protein is CASSLRGTGTGNTIYF. The CDR3 coding sequence is TGTGCCAGCAGCTTAAGGGGGACAGGGACTGGAAACACCATATATTTT.

V and J are TRBV27 and TRBJ2-7; tentatively, D is TRBD1 (5 bases). Germline V gives CDR1 MNHEY, CDR2 SMNVEV (reference sequence). Trimming shortened V by 4 bases and J by 1 base, and 17 bases separated the two germline ends. This CDR3 has 16 amino acids. CDR3 region: CASSSAPSTESYEQYF. As DNA, the CDR3 is TGTGCCAGCAGTTCCGCCCCTTCGACAGAGTCCTACGAGCAGTACTTC.

The rearrangement links TRBV7-8 to TRBJ1-2; D is possibly TRBD1 (5 bases). CDR1 and CDR2 (germline): SGHVS, FQNEAQ. The CDR3 extends over 13 amino acids. Trimming shortened V by 5 bases and J by 3 bases, and 10 bases separated the two germline ends. CDR3 amino acids: CASSRDLHYGYTF. CDR3 DNA sequence: TGTGCCAGCAGCCGGGACTTACACTATGGCTACACCTTC.

The J gene is TRBJ1-5, the V gene TRBV19; 10 bases line up with TRBD1. Germline CDR1 LNHDA, CDR2 SQIVND (reference sequence). The CDR3 has 15 amino acids. Germline trimming cut 6 bases from V and 5 bases from J; bases unmatched to any gene: 7. CDR3 coding DNA: TGTGCCAGTAGGGCCGGGGACAGGGGTCATCAGCCCCAGCATTTT. This codes for CASRAGDRGHQPQHF.

This clone came up once. The chain employs TRBV19 and TRBJ1-3; 7 bases align to TRBD1. This CDR3 is 11 amino acids long. In germline, CDR1 is LNHDA, CDR2 SQIVND (reference sequence). CDR3 in DNA: TGTGCTACAGGGGCAGGAAACACCATATATTTT. It encodes CATGAGNTIYF.

The V gene is TRBV5-1, the J gene TRBJ1-1; TRBD1 matches at 7 bases. Germline V gene data show CDR1 as SGHRS and CDR2 as YFSETQ. The J segment lost 8 bases and the V segment lost 2 bases, leaving 3 bases of the junction unmatched. The CDR3 spans 12 residues. CDR3 in DNA: TGCGCCAGCAGCTTCGGACAGGACGAAGCTTTCTTT. This translates into CASSFGQDEAFF.

This clone was observed a single time. This sequence joins TRBV11-2 and TRBJ2-1; D is ambiguous. The CDR3 consists of 16 residues. Germline V lookup: CDR1 SGHAT, CDR2 FQNNGV. The V and J ends lost 3 bases and 4 bases respectively, with 16 bases between them. The CDR3 protein is CASSFKLAESYNEQFF. The CDR3 DNA reads as TGTGCCAGCAGCTTTAAACTCGCGGAGAGTTACAATGAGCAGTTCTTC.

V gene TRBV7-6 combines with J gene TRBJ2-7; 7 bases line up with TRBD1. CDR3 length: 14 residues. The trim removed 4 bases at V and 5 bases at J, leaving 8 bases unmatched. Germline CDR1 reads SGHVS; CDR2 reads FNYEAQ. CDR3 coding DNA: TGTGCCAGCAGCTCAGGACAGGTTCGCCACGAGCAGTACTTC. The encoded protein is CASSSGQVRHEQYF.

The chain has TRBV12-2 and TRBJ1-5; TRBD1, the table's D call, was not compared with the DNA. TRBV12-2 has pseudogene status. CDR3 length equals 14 residues. The chain's CDR3 is CARRQGASNQPQHF. In DNA, the CDR3 is TGTGCAAGACGACAGGGCGCGAGCAATCAGCCCCAGCATTTT.

The chain recombines TRBV6-4 with TRBJ1-5; D unclear. The CDR3 spans 13 residues. Germline V gene data show CDR1 as MRHNA and CDR2 as SNTAGT. Deletions cut 0 bases from V and 9 bases from J, with 9 bases between. CDR3 sequence reads: CASSDSYSGPQHF. For the CDR3, the DNA is TGTGCCAGCAGTGACTCGTATTCGGGGCCCCAGCATTTT.

The rearrangement joins TRBV15 to TRBJ1-2; 11 positions match TRBD1. Losses at the gene ends were 1 base for V and 4 bases for J; bases not matched to a gene: 2. The CDR3 is made up of 15 amino acids. Germline CDR1 is LNHNV and CDR2 is YYDKDF (reference sequence). The CDR3 region has the DNA TGTGCCACCAGCAGAGTTGGGACAGGGGGCTATGGCTACACCTTC. It codes for CATSRVGTGGYGYTF.

The chain links TRBV6-6 to TRBJ2-3; D perhaps matches TRBD2 (5 bases). The CDR3 totals 14 residues. Between the trimmed V and J ends, which lost 5 bases and 2 bases, there was a span of 11 bases. The V gene's germline CDR1 is MNHNY and CDR2 SVGAGI (reference sequence). CDR3 nucleotide sequence: TGTGCCAGCAGTCCGACTGGACTCACAGATACGCAGTATTTT. Residues: CASSPTGLTDTQYF.

This chain uses TRBV5-1 with TRBJ1-1; D unresolved. V gave up 0 bases and J gave up 1 base, with 10 bases separating them. The length of the CDR3 is 15 residues. Germline V gene sequence: CDR1 SGHRS, CDR2 YFSETQ. The CDR3 is CASSLGWQPNTEAFF. As DNA, the CDR3 is TGCGCCAGCAGCTTGGGCTGGCAACCGAACACTGAAGCTTTCTTT.